Detailed here is one TCR beta chain. CDR1 and CDR2 from the germline V gene are SGDLS and YYNGEE. This CDR3 spans 15 amino acids. The germline V and J ends were trimmed by 5 bases and 1 base, with 12 bases remaining between them. The data were obtained in a study of OX40 agonist ivuxolimab in advanced cancers. TCRdb keeps only in-frame clones here, not all; method: immunoSEQ multiplex PCR. The profile shows 55,000 to 80,000 clones, 81% of them singletons. This sequence joins TRBV9 and TRBJ2-2, with D possibly called TRBD1 or TRBD2 (7 bases each). The sequence was obtained from an adult with an advanced solid tumor such as melanoma, head and neck, liver or kidney cancer. The material sequenced was CD4+ or CD8+ T cells sorted from blood, taken in a trial of the OX40 agonist ivuxolimab. The CDR3 region has the DNA TGTGCCAGCAGACCAGGGGGGGAGAACACCGGGGAGCTGTTTTTT. Translated, it gives CASRPGGENTGELFF.